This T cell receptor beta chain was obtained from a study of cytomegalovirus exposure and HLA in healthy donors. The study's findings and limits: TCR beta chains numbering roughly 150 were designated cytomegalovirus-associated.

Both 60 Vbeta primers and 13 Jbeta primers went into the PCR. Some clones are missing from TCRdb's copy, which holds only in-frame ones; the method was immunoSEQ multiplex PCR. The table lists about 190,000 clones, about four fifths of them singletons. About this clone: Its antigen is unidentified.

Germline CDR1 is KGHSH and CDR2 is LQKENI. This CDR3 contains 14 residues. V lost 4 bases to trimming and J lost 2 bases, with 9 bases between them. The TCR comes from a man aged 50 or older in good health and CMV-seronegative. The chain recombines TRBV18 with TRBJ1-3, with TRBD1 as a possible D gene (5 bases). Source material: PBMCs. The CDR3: CASSQGTAGNTIYF. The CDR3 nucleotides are TGTGCCAGCTCACAAGGGACTGCTGGAAACACCATATATTTT. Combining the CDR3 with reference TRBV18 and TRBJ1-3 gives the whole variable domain NAGVMQNPRHLVRRRGQEARLRCSPMKGHSHVYWYRQLPEEGLKFMVYLQKENIIDESGMPKERFSAEFPKEGPSILRIQQVVRGDSAAYFCASSQGTAGNTIYFGEGSWLTVV.